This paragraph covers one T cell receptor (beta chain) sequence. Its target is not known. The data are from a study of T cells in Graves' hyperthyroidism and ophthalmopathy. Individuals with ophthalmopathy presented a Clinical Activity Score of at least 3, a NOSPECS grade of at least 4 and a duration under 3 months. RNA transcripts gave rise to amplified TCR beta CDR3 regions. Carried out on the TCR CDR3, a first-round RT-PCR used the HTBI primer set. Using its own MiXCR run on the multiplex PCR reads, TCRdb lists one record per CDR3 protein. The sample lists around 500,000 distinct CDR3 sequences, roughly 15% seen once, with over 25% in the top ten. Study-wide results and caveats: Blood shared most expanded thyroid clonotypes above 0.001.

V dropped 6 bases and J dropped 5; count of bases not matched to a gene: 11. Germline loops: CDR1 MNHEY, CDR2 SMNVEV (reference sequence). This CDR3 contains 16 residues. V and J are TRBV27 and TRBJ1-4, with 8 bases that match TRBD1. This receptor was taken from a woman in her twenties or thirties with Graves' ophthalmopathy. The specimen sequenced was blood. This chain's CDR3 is CASSSRQGLGNEKLFF. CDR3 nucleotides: TGTGCCAGCAGCAGCAGACAGGGGCTGGGGAATGAAAAACTGTTTTTT.